This T cell receptor beta chain comes out of a study of blood T cell repertoires in COVID-19. Study-wide context: Researchers got acute and convalescent COVID-19 samples from the United States, Italy and Spain.

Sequencing used immunoSEQ multiplex PCR; TCRdb keeps in-frame clones, though not all of them. The data contain under 200,000 clones, about four fifths of them seen just once; the ten biggest clones take up 7.5% to 9.5%. This clone is a singleton in its sample. The TCR sequence derives from a man aged 40-49 years who had recovered from COVID-19. Sequenced input: peripheral blood.

The CDR3 sequence: CASSSGQRNSGNTIYF. Here the CDR3 DNA reads TGTGCCAGCAGCAGCGGACAGCGCAACTCTGGAAACACCATATATTTT. The chain is built from TRBV5-4 and TRBJ1-3; maybe TRBD1 (6 bases). Between the trimmed V and J ends, which lost 4 bases and 0 bases, there was a span of 14 bases. Germline V gene data show CDR1 as SGHNT and CDR2 as YYREEE (reference sequence). This CDR3 contains 16 residues.